The text below deals with one T cell receptor beta chain. What it binds is unknown. Mismatch with germline at one junction end may stem from a read error. This sample was included in a study of OX40 agonist ivuxolimab in advanced cancers. The CDR3 has 13 amino acids. Germline-derived CDR1 and CDR2 are KGHSH and LQKENI. Regarding the study as a whole: On average, a greater number of expanded clones characterised CD8+ T cells relative to CD4+. No antigen was identified for the clonally expanded peripheral T cells. Also present in some nonresponders was a low level of normalized T-cell clonal expansion.

The data were produced by immunoSEQ multiplex PCR, yet TCRdb's version contains in-frame clones alone and is incomplete. Counted here are tens of thousands of clones, roughly nine tenths occurring once; the ten biggest clones make up 6.5%. The material was CD4+ or CD8+ T cells sorted from blood, obtained in a trial of the OX40 agonist ivuxolimab. The gene calls are TRBV18 and TRBJ1-1, with TRBD1 matching 9 bases. The source of this sequence is an adult with an advanced solid tumor such as melanoma, head and neck, liver or kidney cancer. The CDR3 bases are TGTGCCAGCTCCCCACAGGGGGCGGATGAAGCTTTCTTT. Translated: CASSPQGADEAFF.